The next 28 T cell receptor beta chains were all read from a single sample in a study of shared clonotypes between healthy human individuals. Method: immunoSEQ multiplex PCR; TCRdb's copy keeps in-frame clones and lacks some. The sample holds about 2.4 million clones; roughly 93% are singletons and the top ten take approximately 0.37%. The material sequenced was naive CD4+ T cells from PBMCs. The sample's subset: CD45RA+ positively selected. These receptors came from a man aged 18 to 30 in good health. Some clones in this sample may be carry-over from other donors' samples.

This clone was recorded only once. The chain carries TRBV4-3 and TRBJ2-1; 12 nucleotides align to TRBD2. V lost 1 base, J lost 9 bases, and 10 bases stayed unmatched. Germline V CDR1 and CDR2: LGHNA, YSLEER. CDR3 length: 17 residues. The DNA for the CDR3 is TGCGCCAGCAGCCAAGGCGTTCTAGCGGGAGGGCCTACTGAGCAGTTCTTC. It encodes CASSQGVLAGGPTEQFF.

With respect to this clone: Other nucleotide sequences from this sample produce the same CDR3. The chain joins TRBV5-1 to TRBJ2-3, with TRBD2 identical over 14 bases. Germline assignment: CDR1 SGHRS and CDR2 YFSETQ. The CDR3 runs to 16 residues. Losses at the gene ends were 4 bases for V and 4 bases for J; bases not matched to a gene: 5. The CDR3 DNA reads TGCGCCAGCAGCCTCGGACTAGCGGGAGGTTCAGATACGCAGTATTTT. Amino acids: CASSLGLAGGSDTQYF.

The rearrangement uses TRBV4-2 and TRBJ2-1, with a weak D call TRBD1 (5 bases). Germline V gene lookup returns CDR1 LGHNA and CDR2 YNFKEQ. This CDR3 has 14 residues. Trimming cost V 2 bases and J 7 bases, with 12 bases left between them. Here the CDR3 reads CASSQQGAGNEQFF. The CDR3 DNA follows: TGTGCCAGCAGCCAACAAGGGGCTGGGAATGAGCAGTTCTTC.

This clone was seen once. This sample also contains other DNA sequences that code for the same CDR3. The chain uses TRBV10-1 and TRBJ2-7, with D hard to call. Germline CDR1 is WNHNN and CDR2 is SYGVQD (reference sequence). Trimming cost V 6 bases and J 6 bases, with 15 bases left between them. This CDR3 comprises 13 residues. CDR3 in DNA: TGCGCCAGCAGGGCGAGACGAGATTCCGAGCAGTACTTC. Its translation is CASRARRDSEQYF.

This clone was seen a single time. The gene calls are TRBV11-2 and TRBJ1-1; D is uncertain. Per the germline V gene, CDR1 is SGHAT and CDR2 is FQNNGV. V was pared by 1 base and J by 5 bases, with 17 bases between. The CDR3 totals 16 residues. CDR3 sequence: CASSLVGRVRVTEAFF. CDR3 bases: TGTGCCAGCAGCTTAGTAGGGCGGGTGCGGGTGACTGAAGCTTTCTTT. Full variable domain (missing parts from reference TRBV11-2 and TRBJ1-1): EAGVAQSPRYKIIEKRQSVAFWCNPISGHATLYWYQQILGQGPKLLIQFQNNGVVDDSQLPKDRFSAERLKGVDSTLKIQPAKLEDSAVYLCASSLVGRVRVTEAFFGQGTRLTVV.

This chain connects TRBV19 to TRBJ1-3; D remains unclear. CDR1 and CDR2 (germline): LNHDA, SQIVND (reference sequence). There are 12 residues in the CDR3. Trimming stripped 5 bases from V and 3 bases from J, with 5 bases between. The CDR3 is CASSSLGNTIYF. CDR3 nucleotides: TGTGCCAGTAGTTCTCTTGGAAACACCATATATTTT.

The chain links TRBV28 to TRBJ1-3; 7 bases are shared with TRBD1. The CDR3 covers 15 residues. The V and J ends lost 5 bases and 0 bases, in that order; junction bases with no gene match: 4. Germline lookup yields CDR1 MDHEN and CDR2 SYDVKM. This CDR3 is CASSASGGSGNTIYF. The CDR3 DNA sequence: TGTGCCAGCAGTGCTTCAGGGGGCTCTGGAAACACCATATATTTT.

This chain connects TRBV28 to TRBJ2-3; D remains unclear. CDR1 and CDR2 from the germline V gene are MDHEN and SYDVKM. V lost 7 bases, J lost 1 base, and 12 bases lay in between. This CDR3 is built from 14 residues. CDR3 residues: CASIISPGTDTQYF. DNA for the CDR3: TGTGCCAGCATAATATCCCCTGGCACAGATACGCAGTATTTT. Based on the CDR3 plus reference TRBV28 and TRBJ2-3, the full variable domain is DVKVTQSSRYLVKRTGEKVFLECVQDMDHENMFWYRQDPGLGLRLIYFSYDVKMKEKGDIPEGYSVSREKKERFSLILESASTNQTSMYLCASIISPGTDTQYFGPGTRLTVL.

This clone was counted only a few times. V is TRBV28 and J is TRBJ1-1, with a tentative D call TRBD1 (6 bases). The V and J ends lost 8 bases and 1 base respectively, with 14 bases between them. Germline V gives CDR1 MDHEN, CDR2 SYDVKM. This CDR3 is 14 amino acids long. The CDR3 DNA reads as TGTGCCAGCGAAACCCCACAGGGGAACACTGAAGCTTTCTTT. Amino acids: CASETPQGNTEAFF.

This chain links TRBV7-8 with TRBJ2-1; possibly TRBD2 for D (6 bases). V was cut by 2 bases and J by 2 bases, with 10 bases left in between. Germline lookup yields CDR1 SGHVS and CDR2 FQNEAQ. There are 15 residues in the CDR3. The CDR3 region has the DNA TGTGCCAGCAGCTTATACCGCGGGACCTACAATGAGCAGTTCTTC. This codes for CASSLYRGTYNEQFF.

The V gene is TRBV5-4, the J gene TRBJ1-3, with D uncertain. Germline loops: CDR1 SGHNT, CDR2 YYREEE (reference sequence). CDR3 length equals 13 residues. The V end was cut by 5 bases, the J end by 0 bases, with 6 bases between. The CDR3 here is CASSRSSGNTIYF. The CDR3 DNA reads TGTGCCAGCAGTCGGTCCTCTGGAAACACCATATATTTT.

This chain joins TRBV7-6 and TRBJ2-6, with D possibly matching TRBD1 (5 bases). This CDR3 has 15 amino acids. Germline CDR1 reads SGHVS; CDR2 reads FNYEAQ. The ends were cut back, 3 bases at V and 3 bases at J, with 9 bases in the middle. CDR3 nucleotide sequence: TGTGCCAGCAGCTTTGGGGCGTATGGGGCCAACGTCCTGACTTTC. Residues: CASSFGAYGANVLTF.

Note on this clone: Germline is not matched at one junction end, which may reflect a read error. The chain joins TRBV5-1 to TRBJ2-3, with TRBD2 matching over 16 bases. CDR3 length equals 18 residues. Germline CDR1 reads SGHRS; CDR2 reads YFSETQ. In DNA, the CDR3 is TGCGCCAGCAGCGCTGGGGGACTAGCGGGAGGGTTCGCAGATACACAGTATTTT. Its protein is CASSAGGLAGGFADTQYF.

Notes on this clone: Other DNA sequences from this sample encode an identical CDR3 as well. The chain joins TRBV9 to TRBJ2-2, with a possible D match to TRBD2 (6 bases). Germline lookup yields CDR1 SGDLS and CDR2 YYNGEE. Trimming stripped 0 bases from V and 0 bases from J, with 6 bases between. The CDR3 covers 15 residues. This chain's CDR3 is CASSVGGTNTGELFF. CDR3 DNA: TGTGCCAGCAGCGTAGGCGGGACGAACACCGGGGAGCTGTTTTTT.

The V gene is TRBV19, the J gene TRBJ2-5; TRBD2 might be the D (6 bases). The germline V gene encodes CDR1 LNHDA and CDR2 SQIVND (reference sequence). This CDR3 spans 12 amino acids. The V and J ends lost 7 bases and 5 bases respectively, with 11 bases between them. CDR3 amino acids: CASIGRGETQYF. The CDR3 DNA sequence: TGTGCCAGTATTGGTCGGGGGGAGACCCAGTACTTC.

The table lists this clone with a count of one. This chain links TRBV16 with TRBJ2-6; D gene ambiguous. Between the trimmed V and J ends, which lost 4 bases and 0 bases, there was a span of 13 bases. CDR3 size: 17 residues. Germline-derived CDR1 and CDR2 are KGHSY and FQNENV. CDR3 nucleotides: TGTGCCAGCAGCCGAGAGGCCCCAAGCTCTGGGGCCAACGTCCTGACTTTC. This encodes CASSREAPSSGANVLTF.

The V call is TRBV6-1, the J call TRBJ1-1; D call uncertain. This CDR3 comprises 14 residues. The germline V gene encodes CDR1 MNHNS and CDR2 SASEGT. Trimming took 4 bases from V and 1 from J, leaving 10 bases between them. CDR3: CASSAEQSNTEAFF. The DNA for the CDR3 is TGTGCCAGCAGTGCGGAACAGTCGAACACTGAAGCTTTCTTT.

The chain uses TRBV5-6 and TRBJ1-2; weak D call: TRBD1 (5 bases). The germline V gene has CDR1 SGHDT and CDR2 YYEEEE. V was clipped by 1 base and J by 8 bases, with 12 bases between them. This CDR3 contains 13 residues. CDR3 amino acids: CASSLIVQGGYTF. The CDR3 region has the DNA TGTGCCAGCAGCTTGATCGTGCAGGGCGGCTACACCTTC. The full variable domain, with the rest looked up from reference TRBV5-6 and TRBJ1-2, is DAGVTQSPTHLIKTRGQQVTLRCSPKSGHDTVSWYQQALGQGPQFIFQYYEEEERQRGNFPDRFSGHQFPNYSSELNVNALLLGDSALYLCASSLIVQGGYTFGSGTRLTVV.

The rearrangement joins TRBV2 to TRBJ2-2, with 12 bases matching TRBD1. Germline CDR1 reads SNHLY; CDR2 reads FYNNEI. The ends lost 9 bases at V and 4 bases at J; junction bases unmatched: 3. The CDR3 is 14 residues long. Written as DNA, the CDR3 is TGTGCCAGGGGACAGGGGGCGATCACCGGGGAGCTGTTTTTT. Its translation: CARGQGAITGELFF. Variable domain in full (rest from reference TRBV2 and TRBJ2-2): EPEVTQTPSHQVTQMGQEVILRCVPISNHLYFYWYRQILGQKVEFLVSFYNNEISEKSEIFDDQFSVERPDGSNFTLKIRSTKLEDSAMYFCARGQGAITGELFFGEGSRLTVL.

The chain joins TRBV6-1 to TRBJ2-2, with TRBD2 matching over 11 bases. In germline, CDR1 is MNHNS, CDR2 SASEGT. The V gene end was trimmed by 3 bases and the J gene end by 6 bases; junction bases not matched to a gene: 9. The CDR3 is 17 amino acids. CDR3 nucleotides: TGTGCCAGCAGTGATCATAGCGGGAGGGTCCGCCCCGGGGAGCTGTTTTTT. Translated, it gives CASSDHSGRVRPGELFF.

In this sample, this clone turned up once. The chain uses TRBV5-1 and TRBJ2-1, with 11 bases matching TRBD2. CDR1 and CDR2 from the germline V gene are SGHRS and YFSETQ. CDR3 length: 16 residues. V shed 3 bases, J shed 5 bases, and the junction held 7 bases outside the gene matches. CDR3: CASSYRGGLADNEQFF. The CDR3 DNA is TGCGCCAGCAGCTACAGAGGGGGACTAGCGGACAATGAGCAGTTCTTC.

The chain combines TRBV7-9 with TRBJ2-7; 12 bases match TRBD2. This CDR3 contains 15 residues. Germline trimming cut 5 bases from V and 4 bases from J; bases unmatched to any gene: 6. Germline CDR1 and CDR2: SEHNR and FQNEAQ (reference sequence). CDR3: CASSGWTSGIYEQYF. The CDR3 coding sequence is TGTGCCAGCAGCGGATGGACTAGCGGGATATACGAGCAGTACTTC.

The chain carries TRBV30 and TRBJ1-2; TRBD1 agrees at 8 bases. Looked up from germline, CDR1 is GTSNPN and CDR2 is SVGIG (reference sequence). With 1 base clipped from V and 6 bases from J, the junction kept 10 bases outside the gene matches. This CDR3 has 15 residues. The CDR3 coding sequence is TGTGCCTGGAGTGCTCGACTTCTGACAGGGGATGGCTACACCTTC. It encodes CAWSARLLTGDGYTF.

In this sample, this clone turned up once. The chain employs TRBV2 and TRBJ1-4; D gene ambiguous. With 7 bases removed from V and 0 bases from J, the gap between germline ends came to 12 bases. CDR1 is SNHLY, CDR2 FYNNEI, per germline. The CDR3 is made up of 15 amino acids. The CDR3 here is CASKADLATNEKLFF. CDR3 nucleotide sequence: TGTGCCAGCAAGGCAGACCTCGCAACTAATGAAAAACTGTTTTTT. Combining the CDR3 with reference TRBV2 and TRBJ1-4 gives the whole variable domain EPEVTQTPSHQVTQMGQEVILRCVPISNHLYFYWYRQILGQKVEFLVSFYNNEISEKSEIFDDQFSVERPDGSNFTLKIRSTKLEDSAMYFCASKADLATNEKLFFGSGTQLSVL.

The CDR3 protein is CASGRGTYEQYF. In DNA, the CDR3 is TGTGCCAGCGGGCGAGGGACCTACGAGCAGTACTTC. This chain connects TRBV7-9 to TRBJ2-7, with a possible D match to TRBD2 (5 bases). The CDR3 loop spans 12 amino acids. Deletions cut 8 bases from V and 2 bases from J, with 10 bases between. CDR1 and CDR2 (germline): SEHNR, FQNEAQ (reference sequence).

The CDR3 sequence is CASSARQGASTEAFF. DNA of the CDR3: TGTGCCAGCAGCGCCAGACAGGGGGCGTCGACTGAAGCTTTCTTT. The chain combines TRBV7-2 with TRBJ1-1; 10 nucleotides align to TRBD1. The CDR3 spans 15 residues. Trimming removed 5 bases from V and 5 bases from J; junction bases left unmatched: 8. CDR1 and CDR2 from the germline V gene are SGHTA and FQGNSA.

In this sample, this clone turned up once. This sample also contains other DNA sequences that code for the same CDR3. This chain's CDR3 is CASSYSRGNTIYF. DNA for the CDR3: TGTGCCAGCAGTTACTCTCGGGGGAACACCATATATTTT. The chain links TRBV6-5 to TRBJ1-3; maybe TRBD1 (5 bases). The V end lost 0 bases, the J end lost 7 bases, and 7 bases lay between the germline ends. The CDR3 spans 13 residues. Germline V CDR1 and CDR2: MNHEY, SVGAGI.

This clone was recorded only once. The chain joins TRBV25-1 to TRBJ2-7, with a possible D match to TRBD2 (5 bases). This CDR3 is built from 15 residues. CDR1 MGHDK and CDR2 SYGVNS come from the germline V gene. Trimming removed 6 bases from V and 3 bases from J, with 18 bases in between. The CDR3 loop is CASSGGGSVIYEQYF. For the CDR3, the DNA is TGTGCCAGCAGCGGAGGTGGTAGCGTGATCTACGAGCAGTACTTC.